Below, one T cell receptor beta chain is given with its context. The antigen it binds to is not known. The sample holds no much larger clone one base away, and base qualities are not on file. Using the deep immunoSEQ assay, TCR CDR3 regions were amplified from genomic DNA by multiplex PCR. Genomic DNA extracted from each cell subset was distributed evenly over all wells of several immunoSEQ 96-well plates, and each plate served as one replicate. For sorted subsets, each replicate PCR was loaded with 150 to 250 ng genomic DNA, equivalent to roughly 30,000 T cell genomes. Purified libraries were measured with a Qubit 3.0 fluorometer, size-checked on a Bioanalyzer 2100, and measured again with the KAPA Library Quantification kit. Each immunoSEQ 96-well plate was sequenced on its own single-read 150-cycle Illumina NextSeq 550 flow cell. The study's processing was this. Because the immunoSEQ output held only junctional sequences and lacked quality scores, the filtering could not match the filtering applied to full-length reads. Sequences were annotated with PyIR, a Python wrapper for IgBLAST v1.9, using IMGT germline references to assign V/J genes and CDR3. Reads were removed for weak V/J assignments (E-value above 1e-6), missing CDR3, stop codons, out-of-frame junctions, or ambiguous translated residues. V3J clonotypes were defined as sequences sharing the same inferred V gene, J gene, and CDR3 amino acid sequence. Percentage overlap between repertoires was computed as shared unique clonotypes divided by the size of the smaller repertoire. RTK rarefaction, the Chao1 estimator, and Recon v2.1 estimates of unobserved clonotypes were used to assess repertoire richness. Generation probabilities for all TCRbeta clonotypes obtained by the gDNA method from a handful of donors were computed using OLGA. TCRdb holds this immuneACCESS table with in-frame rearrangements only. Some clones are missing; in checked studies, unresolved V genes explain under half, and the rest has no known cause. V and J calls and clone size come straight from that table; D and trimming were deduced from the DNA. The sample table shows 2 million to 2.5 million clones, and approximately 96% are seen once. Clones ranked in the top ten supply approximately 0.13% of the sample.

This sample is part of a study of shared clonotypes between healthy human individuals (dated by TCRdb to the early 2020s). Regarding the complete study: A couple of women and a few men aged 18 to 49 years were included in the cohort. For each donor, three plates each were used for CD4 naive and CD4 memory, two plates were used for CD8 naive, and one plate was used for CD8 memory. To estimate repertoire size and how much clonotype sharing occurs between individuals, the study deeply sequenced the blood TCR repertoires of 4 to 6 healthy adults. Different laboratories and diverse techniques were used to prepare libraries and sequence TCR repertoires, to increase sequencing depth and limit assay-specific biases. Per donor, leukapheresis produced somewhere between about 0.85 and 8.9 billion PBMCs. On the study overall, not on this receptor specifically: Around 5% of naive CD4, around 3.6% of naive CD8, approximately 2.2% of memory CD4, and around 0.4% of memory CD8 clonotypes were shared across a few donors. Even with the large sequencing depth, rarefaction of the sorted-subset datasets indicated that sequencing was incomplete. Only blood was sampled, and tissue TCR repertoires likely differ from those in blood. Because the study included a small number of donors, the genetic and exposure-history diversity represented was limited. Clonotypes shared by all four sorted-subset donors showed higher generation probabilities than non-shared clonotypes. Pairwise subsampling indicated that sequencing depth was expected to affect the degree of clonotype sharing among donors. Naive subsets generally had larger estimated clonotype richness than memory subsets.

Donors were healthy HIV-negative adults with no recently reported acute infections or vaccinations. Every donor was a Caucasian adult living in Nashville, Tennessee, USA. CD4+ T cells were enriched by magnetic negative selection, after which naive cells were positively selected on CD45RA and the negative fraction was taken as the memory subset. Blood was collected by leukapheresis, and PBMCs were isolated by Ficoll-Histopaque density gradient centrifugation and then cryopreserved in liquid nitrogen vapor phase. Analytical flow cytometry was used to check the purity and quantity of every magnetically sorted T cell population. From each sorted fraction, genomic DNA was isolated and quantified by UV absorbance on a Nanodrop 2000c. CDR1 and CDR2, per the germline V gene, are MNHNS and SASEGT. The V end loses 2 bases and the J end loses 1 base, and a stretch of 8 bases separates them. Taken from cysteine to phenylalanine, the CDR3 has 14 residues. Only CDR3 DNA is held: 42 bases, read in frame from base 1.

The sequenced sample consisted of naive CD4+ T cells sorted from blood. Reading the label with the study, this specimen's cell subset or site is: CD45RA+ positively selected. The origin of this receptor is a man between 18 and 35 years old in good health. The chain is encoded by TRBV6-1 joined to TRBJ1-1, with no confidently assigned D gene. At the DNA level, the sequence is TGTGCCAGCAGTGAACTGAACAGGAACACTGAAGCTTTCTTT. Its protein reads: CASSELNRNTEAFF.